This entry features one T cell receptor beta chain sequence. The antigen this receptor binds is unknown. Nothing much larger sits one base from this clone, and base qualities are not available. The data were taken from a study of T cell repertoires in cytomegalovirus infection (dated by TCRdb to between 2018 and 2021). For context, the study as a whole: Peptide stimulations targeted recently identified HLA-C-restricted CMV epitopes, whose presentation resists viral immunomodulation, together with well-studied HLA-B-restricted epitopes. The HLA type of each donor mattered for the analysis, because public TCR beta signatures pointed to carriage of CMV infection along with the matching HLA type. Overall study results and their limits: The ex vivo response was dominated by HLA-C-restricted CMV-specific TCR beta clonotypes, and the single most frequent clonotype in two of eight donors was supplied by these HLA-C-restricted clonotypes. In both this cohort and an independent roughly 350-donor cohort, the cumulative frequency of public TCR beta family members distinguished carriers of CMV infection plus the relevant HLA type.

The treatment or condition label here, explained by the study, means: in vitro stimulation with specific CMV peptide epitopes to enrich CMV-specific T cells. Sequenced using an Illumina HiSeq 1500. TCRdb cleaned the public reads at Q25 with fastp, built clones with MiXCR and kept in-frame beta chains. Each record represents a unique CDR3 protein, reported with the most common genes and DNA among its rows. The sample table records around 340,000 distinct CDR3 sequences; 29% of these occur just once. Of the sample, about 19% falls within the top ten clones. This clonotype originated in a human donor in good health (CMV status not recorded). Some clones in this sample may be carry-over from other donors' samples. Material: cultured PBMCs, obtained from culture after CMV antigen stimulation.

The CDR3 protein sequence reads: CASSRSWLSSGANVLTF. The bases are TGTGCCAGTAGTAGGAGCTGGCTTAGCTCTGGGGCCAACGTCCTGACTTTC. This chain joins TRBV19 to TRBJ2-6; the D gene cannot be named for sure. Deletion took 4 bases off V and 0 bases off J, with a span of 13 bases between the germline ends. For CDR1 and CDR2, the germline V gene (reference sequence) lists LNHDA and SQIVND. From the cysteine through the phenylalanine, the CDR3 covers 17 amino acids. Of all the DNA, just the CDR3 is kept, 51 bases in frame from base 1.